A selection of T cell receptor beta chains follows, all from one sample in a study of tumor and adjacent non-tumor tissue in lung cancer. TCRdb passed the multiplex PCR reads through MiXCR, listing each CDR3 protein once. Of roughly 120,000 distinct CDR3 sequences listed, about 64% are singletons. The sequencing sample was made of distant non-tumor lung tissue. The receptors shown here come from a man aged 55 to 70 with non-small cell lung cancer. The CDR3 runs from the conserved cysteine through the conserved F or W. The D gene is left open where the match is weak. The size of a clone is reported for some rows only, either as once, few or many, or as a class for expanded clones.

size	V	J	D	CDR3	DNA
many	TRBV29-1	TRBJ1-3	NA	CSVGLGASGNTIYF	TGCAGCGTTGGGCTGGGCGCCTCTGGAAACACCATATATTTT
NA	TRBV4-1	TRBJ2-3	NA	CASSQYDTPGWTTDTQYF	TGCGCCAGCAGCCAATACGACACTCCAGGATGGACCACAGATACGCAGTATTTT
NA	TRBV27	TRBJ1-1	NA	CVSSSLGGTEAFF	TGTGTCAGCAGTAGCCTCGGGGGCACTGAAGCTTTCTTT
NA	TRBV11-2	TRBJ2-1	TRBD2	CASSLSTSGSYEQFF	TGTGCCAGCAGCTTAAGCACTAGCGGGAGCTATGAGCAGTTCTTC
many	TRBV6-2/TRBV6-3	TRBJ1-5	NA	CASNKQGGSFQPQHF	TGTGCCAGCAATAAACAAGGAGGAAGTTTTCAGCCCCAGCATTTT
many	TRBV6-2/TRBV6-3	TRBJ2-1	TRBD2	CASSYSSGSPHEQFF	TGTGCCAGCAGTTACTCTAGCGGGAGCCCCCATGAGCAGTTCTTC
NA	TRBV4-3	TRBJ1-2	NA	CASSQVTSNDYGYTF	TGCGCCAGTAGCCAAGTTACCAGCAATGACTATGGCTACACCTTC
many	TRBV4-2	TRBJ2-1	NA	CASSQGVGSDEQFF	TGTGCCAGCAGCCAAGGGGTTGGCTCCGATGAGCAGTTCTTC
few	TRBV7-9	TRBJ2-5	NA	CASSQYSYPWTQYF	TGTGCCAGCAGCCAGTACAGTTATCCGTGGACCCAGTACTTC
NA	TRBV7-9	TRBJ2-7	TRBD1	CASSLGQGNEQYF	TGTGCCAGCAGCTTAGGACAGGGGAACGAGCAGTACTTC